This T cell receptor (beta chain) was recorded in a study of cytomegalovirus exposure and HLA in healthy donors (dated by TCRdb to about 2017). About the study as a whole: An earlier analysis of some 500 of the donors reported about 250 Gb of sequence data and 117 million unique TCR beta sequences from approximately 180 million T cells. Roughly 300 gigabases of sequencing data and tens of millions of unique TCR sequences were included in an early release covering about 700 HLA-typed donors. The genetic ancestry cluster associated with self-reported Caucasian donors included roughly four fifths of the roughly 380 genotyped donors. The aim of the study was to test whether cataloging public T cell receptors could identify signatures of past pathogen exposure. The study used immunosequencing to profile the T cell repertoires of several hundred subjects and linked those repertoires to cytomegalovirus serostatus. Besides the first cohort of some 670 subjects, a separate validation cohort made up of about 120 different subjects was used. The study combined high-throughput TCR immunosequencing, statistical association of individual TCRs with disease status, and machine learning to predict cytomegalovirus infection status. To study patterns of TCR occurrence, a later analysis re-analyzed previously published TCR beta repertoires from 600 to 750 donors and added high-resolution HLA genotyping. The later analysis used no new phenotypic data to find candidate immune exposures, relying instead on TCR beta sequences and their occurrence across donors. In an earlier analysis of around 540 of the donors, high-throughput TCR beta sequencing was used to judge whether each TCR beta V gene segment behaved as functional or pseudogenic. Donor age, sex, ethnicity and CMV serostatus were collected together with the repertoire data. A later genetic analysis took genome-wide SNP genotypes for about 55% of the 666 donors and used that subset as a discovery cohort. Every discovery cohort repertoire had been produced on one sequencing platform. HLA typing covered class I and class II loci at four-digit resolution. Typing coverage differed by locus: A, B, C, DRB1 and DQB1 were typed in about 620-630 donors, DQA1 in about 510, DPA1 in 600 to 610, and DPB1 in 400 to 480. Four to six DR-DQ haplotypes were handled as single units for association and clustering, since linkage in the cohort was strong. On average, around 230,000 unique TCR beta nucleotide sequences were sequenced per donor among roughly 430 genotyped donors of the cohort, with roughly 18% of those sequences being non-productive. Study-level results and caveats: Compared with the roughly 700-donor mean, donors in an Asian-associated ancestry cluster had fewer N-insertions in productive TCRs, according to a later genetic analysis. Because HLA typing was unavailable for some donors at each locus, only the typed subset was used in association tests. Because counts were too low, seventeen rarely observed V segments, including chromosome 9 orphons, were excluded from the earlier analysis of 587 of the donors. The cohort was sequenced for TCR beta chains only, and without alpha or paired-chain data the features that could be detected were limited. Some IMGT-functional V segments, including TRBV6-2 and TRBV6-3, could not be distinguished by the 87-base-pair reads and were therefore excluded. While some public TCRs were present in many individuals, most TCR sequences turned up only very rarely across donors. The study listed 170 or so TCR beta chains as associated with cytomegalovirus. In a later analysis, most CMV-associated TCR beta chains were found to appear HLA-restricted, with HLA associations seemingly driven largely by CMV exposure. In a later analysis, TCR association rates were found to vary across HLA loci, with the most associated TCRs seen for DRB1 alleles and the fewest for HLA-C alleles. In an earlier analysis of approximately 590 of the donors, most TCR beta V segments were observed in productive rearrangements about 87% or about 30% of the time, broadly matching IMGT annotations. Compared with equally common non-associated chains, HLA-associated TCR beta chains in a later analysis were more clonally expanded and had lower generation probabilities. The authors suggested that the approach could potentially be extended to other disease states and immunological phenotypes. In vitro tests confirmed that three of the cytomegalovirus-associated TCR beta chains recognize cytomegalovirus antigens. A cluster of highly shared sequence variants was judged likely to be a technical artifact of the sequencing pipeline. A further reported finding was that TCR beta sequences accurately predicted the HLA-A and HLA-B alleles for most subjects in the first cohort. The classifier was reported to diagnose cytomegalovirus status with high specificity and sensitivity in both the original cohort and the validation cohort. In a later genetic analysis, a missense DCLRE1C variant was associated with V-gene and J-gene trimming of TCR beta chains, and the association was replicated in an independent cohort. For the cohort, immune exposure information was limited to CMV serostatus. A later analysis associated approximately 17,000 TCR beta sequences with specific HLA alleles at a false discovery rate of 0.05. Several of the top co-occurrence clusters appeared to be linked to parvovirus B19, influenza, CMV and Epstein-Barr virus, according to a later analysis. When HLA alleles, especially DR and DQ, strongly co-occurred, attributing TCR associations to individual alleles was difficult. Sequencing depth was assumed to be roughly uniform across donors in the presence/absence analyses, though that assumption may not hold. Correlated functional status among segregating V segments might reflect linkage disequilibrium, but an unknown experimental factor could not be ruled out.

A remark on this clone: Its antigen is currently not known. Base-call qualities are not available, and no considerably larger clone is one nucleotide away.

The library came from the immunoSEQ multiplex PCR assay. For the multiplex PCR, a mixture combining 60 forward primers for TCR Vbeta segments and 13 reverse primers for TCR Jbeta segments was used. The CDR3 region of rearranged TCR beta genes was amplified from genomic DNA with a multiplex PCR assay. The Illumina HiSeq System was used to sequence the amplified TCR beta libraries as 87-base-pair reads. As for the authors' bioinformatics: A later analysis counted about 76 million unique TCR beta chains across the 550 to 800 repertoires, and roughly 10 million of these chains were shared by at least two donors. Raw reads were error-corrected and collapsed into unique sequences with a nearest-neighbor algorithm that merged closely related sequences to remove PCR and sequencing errors. CDR3 sequences were aligned to IMGT reference sequences to assign V, D and J gene segments. For a sequence to be retained, at least a six-nucleotide match to both a V gene segment and a J gene segment was required. A rearrangement was called productive if the CDR3 had no stop codons and remained in frame with V and J, and every other rearrangement was called non-productive. Following IMGT convention, CDR3 was defined as the stretch from the second conserved V-encoded cysteine up to the conserved J-encoded phenylalanine. The earlier analysis of fewer than 750 of the donors excluded sequences that lacked an unambiguous match to a single V gene segment. An earlier analysis of fewer than 650 of the donors classified V segments as functional when productive rearrangements were above 56.7% and as segregating when the standard deviation between donors was above 5%. A statistical classification framework was developed to diagnose cytomegalovirus status using the catalog of TCR beta chain sequences. In a later analysis, V and J genes were assigned by comparing TCR nucleotide sequences against IMGT/GENE-DB human TR gene sequences. In a later analysis, CDR3 sequences and most-parsimonious VDJ recombination scenarios were assigned using the TCRdist pipeline. In a later analysis, each TCR beta chain was defined by its CDR3 amino acid sequence together with its V-gene family, and reads lacking a unique V-gene family were excluded. A later analysis removed several hundred highly shared, low-generation-probability nucleotide sequences to deal with suspected cross-contamination and a sequencing artifact. In a later analysis, a clonal expansion index was calculated for each public chain from normalized within-repertoire ranks of inferred template counts. In a later analysis, generation probabilities were computed with a VDJ recombination model fitted to out-of-frame rearrangements, and the resulting probabilities were checked against IGoR. Hypergeometric tests were used in a later analysis to score TCR-TCR, TCR-HLA and TCR-CMV co-occurrence, with a repertoire-size bias correction applied to the TCR pairs. In a later analysis, false discovery rates were estimated by permuting HLA or CMV assignments 20 times. In a later analysis, co-occurring TCRs were grouped using DBSCAN, with TCRdist sequence similarity added in when clustering inside HLA-allele-positive subsets. Repertoires with fewer than 30,000 or more than 120,000 public chains, plus five repertoires with anomalous nucleotide sharing, were excluded from co-occurrence clustering. This is the immuneACCESS table as TCRdb keeps it, with only in-frame sequences that have V and J called. A part of the clones is gone; compared with another copy, unresolved V genes explain less than half, and the rest is unexplained. The V and J calls and the clone size are those of that table, but D and trimming were determined from the DNA. A total of 160,000 or so clones appear in this sample, roughly 84% of them only once. The top ten hold about 1% of the sample.

Between the V and J ends, shortened by 7 bases and 6 bases respectively, the junction contains 10 bases. From the germline V gene, CDR1 is MDHEN and CDR2 is SYDVKM. The CDR3 spans 12 residues, from the cysteine through the phenylalanine. Here the CDR3 DNA is all that survives: 36 bases in frame from base 1. The cohort consisted of 600 or so healthy bone marrow donors. At the time of sampling, all cohort members were nominally healthy, though unrecorded immune exposures were likely present. The donor tested CMV seronegative and was one of the 352 seronegative cohort members. Each donor provided a peripheral blood sample, and peripheral blood mononuclear cells were used for TCR beta sequencing. Genomic DNA was extracted from the blood cell samples with the Qiagen DNeasy Blood Extraction Kit.

Sequenced: PBMCs. This receptor was obtained from a man aged 25 to 45 in good health and CMV-seronegative. The chain couples TRBV28 to TRBJ1-5; TRBD1 is perhaps the D gene, given 6 matching bases. The CDR3 loop reads CASKGGGQPQHF. The nucleotide sequence reads as follows: TGTGCCAGCAAAGGGGGGGGTCAGCCCCAGCATTTT. The variable domain in full, with residues beyond the CDR3 obtained from the reference TRBV28 and TRBJ1-5 genes, is DVKVTQSSRYLVKRTGEKVFLECVQDMDHENMFWYRQDPGLGLRLIYFSYDVKMKEKGDIPEGYSVSREKKERFSLILESASTNQTSMYLCASKGGGQPQHFGDGTRLSIL.